The 18 T cell receptor beta chains below were found in one sample sequenced in a study of tumor and adjacent non-tumor tissue in lung cancer. The template was RNA from unsorted bulk tissue. Three rounds of nested PCR, following a modified ARM-PCR protocol, produced the TCRbeta library. One entry per CDR3 protein, called by TCRdb with MiXCR from the multiplex PCR reads. The sample shows 60,000 to 85,000 distinct CDR3 sequences, roughly 80% of them seen only once. Sequencing input: lung tumor tissue. The receptors stem from a woman in her 50s with non-small cell lung cancer.

In regard to this clonotype: The junction departs from germline at one end; a sequencing error may be responsible. The chain is built from TRBV4-1 and TRBJ2-3, with no clear D. CDR3 length: 15 amino acids. In germline, CDR1 is MGHRA, CDR2 YSYEKL. CDR3 bases: TGCGCCAGCAGCCAAGGGCCCTCTAACACAGATACACAGTATTTT. It yields the protein CASSQGPSNTDTQYF.

CDR3 in DNA: TGCAGTGTGGACCCAGGGGTGGGCTATGGCTACACCTTC. It codes for CSVDPGVGYGYTF. The rearrangement joins TRBV29-1 to TRBJ1-2, with D possibly matching TRBD1 (6 bases). The CDR3 loop spans 13 amino acids. In germline, CDR1 is SQVTM, CDR2 ANQGSEA.

The chain combines TRBV20-1 with TRBJ1-1; D not certain. V shed 3 bases and J shed 5 bases, with 10 bases lying between them. Germline lookup yields CDR1 DFQATT and CDR2 SNEGSKA (reference sequence). The CDR3 is made up of 12 amino acids. The CDR3 coding sequence is TGCAGTGCTAGCTCGGGCAGAACTGAAGCTTTCTTT. This translates into CSASSGRTEAFF.

This clonotype was seen more than once but under ten times. The CDR3 region has the DNA TGTGCCAGCAGTGAAGCGCACGGGAGCGGGAGTGAATCAATTGGGCAATACTTC. This sequence encodes CASSEAHGSGSESIGQYF. The chain couples TRBV6-1 to TRBJ2-7, with 8 bases fitting TRBD2. The CDR3 spans 18 residues. CDR1 MNHNS and CDR2 SASEGT come from the germline V gene. The J segment lost 13 bases and the V segment lost 0 bases, leaving 23 bases of the junction unmatched.

Remarks on this clonotype: At one boundary the junction diverges from the germline segment, which might be a read error. This chain joins TRBV6-5 and TRBJ2-2; the D call may be TRBD1 or TRBD2 (6 bases each). Germline V CDR1 and CDR2: MNHEY, SVGAGI. There are 13 residues in the CDR3. The CDR3 region has the DNA TGTGCCAGCAGTCACGGGGGCACCTGGGAGCTGTTTTTT. Translating it yields CASSHGGTWELFF.

Turning to this clonotype: This CDR3 fails to terminate in the conserved phenylalanine or tryptophan, so it likely reflects a read error. The DNA is left out, because the CDR3 cannot be placed on it with certainty; the CDR3 is given as TCRdb lists it. The gene calls are TRBV28 and TRBJ2-5; the table's D call, TRBD2, has no DNA check behind it. Germline values: CDR1 MDHEN, CDR2 SYDVKM. The CDR3 comprises 16 residues, both ends counted. The CDR3 is CASSPLAGVVRETHYL.

The chain employs TRBV6-2 or TRBV6-3 and TRBJ2-5, with D unresolved. CDR1 and CDR2 from the germline V gene are MNHEY and SVGEGT. The CDR3 runs to 11 residues. V dropped 10 bases and J dropped 0 bases, with 6 bases sitting between them. The CDR3 coding sequence is TGTGCCAATAGATACCAAGAGACCCAGTACTTC. Amino acid sequence: CANRYQETQYF.

With regard to this clonotype: At one of its ends the junction is not consistent with the germline gene, which may arise from a read error. Here the CDR3 DNA reads TGTGCCAGCATGACAGGGAACGACAATGAGCAGTTTTTC. As protein: CASMTGNDNEQFF. The genes are TRBV6-6 and TRBJ2-1; 7 bases line up with TRBD1. The CDR3 totals 13 residues. Germline CDR1 MNHNY, CDR2 SVGAGI (reference sequence).

A word on this clonotype: Likely a read error: the CDR3 ends without its conserved phenylalanine or tryptophan. This chain links TRBV28 with TRBJ2-2; D possibly corresponds to TRBD2 (6 bases). The CDR3 loop spans 13 amino acids. Germline CDR1 reads MDHEN; CDR2 reads SYDVKM. CDR3 nucleotide sequence: TGTGCCACCCAAACGACGGGGACCGGGGGGCTGTTTTGT. Translated: CATQTTGTGGLFC.

For this clonotype: Sequence at one end of the junction differs from germline and may be a read error. V gene TRBV6-1 combines with J gene TRBJ2-3; possible D gene TRBD2, 6 bases. CDR3 length equals 14 residues. The V gene's germline CDR1 is MNHNS and CDR2 SASEGT. This chain's CDR3 is CISSEGGDLDTQYF. As DNA, the CDR3 is TGTATCAGCAGTGAAGGCGGGGATCTGGATACACAGTATTTT.

As regards this clonotype: Germline is not matched at one junction end, which may reflect a read error. This chain connects TRBV6-6 to TRBJ2-1, with no clear D. The CDR3 sequence is 13 residues long. The germline V gene encodes CDR1 MNHNY and CDR2 SVGAGI (reference sequence). The CDR3 DNA sequence: TGTGCCAGCACCCAGACCCTTCTGAATGAACAGTTCTTC. Translated: CASTQTLLNEQFF.

Turning to this clonotype: A read error may produce the germline difference seen at one junction end. The genes are TRBV29-1 and TRBJ2-2; the match to TRBD2 covers 14 bases. This CDR3 has 13 residues. CDR1 SQVTM and CDR2 ANQGSEA come from the germline V gene. CDR3 amino acids: CGGTSGSAGELSF. The CDR3 nucleotides are TGCGGCGGGACTAGCGGGAGTGCCGGGGAGCTGTCTTTT.

Comment on this clonotype: At one end the junction does not follow the germline gene, possibly because of a read error. The CDR3 sequence is CSASGHPDHYNYDYTF. In DNA form, the CDR3 reads TGCAGTGCTTCGGGACACCCGGATCACTATAACTATGACTACACCTTC. The chain carries TRBV20-1 and TRBJ1-2, with TRBD1 as a possible D gene (6 bases). This CDR3 region has 16 residues. Germline assignment: CDR1 DFQATT and CDR2 SNEGSKA (reference sequence).

For the CDR3, the DNA is TGTGCCAGCAGTTTATATCTCCTAGCGGGAAAAGGGGAGCTGTTTTTT. This encodes CASSLYLLAGKGELFF. J is TRBJ2-2 and V is TRBV12-3 or TRBV12-4, with 9 bases that match TRBD2. Unmatched junction bases numbered 9, after V lost 2 bases and J lost 8 bases. CDR3 size: 16 residues.

The chain has TRBV20-1 and TRBJ2-7; 8 bases map to TRBD2. V lost 3 bases to trimming and J lost 7 bases; unmatched junction nucleotides: 14. Looked up from germline, CDR1 is DFQATT and CDR2 is SNEGSKA (reference sequence). This CDR3 is 15 amino acids long. The CDR3 loop reads CSARAPAGALYEQYF. The CDR3 bases are TGCAGTGCTAGGGCCCCAGCGGGAGCTTTATATGAGCAGTACTTC.

For this clonotype: An end of the junction does not agree with germline; a read error may underlie this. The chain is built from TRBV4-2 and TRBJ1-1; 8 bases fit TRBD1. Germline CDR1 LGHNA, CDR2 YNFKEQ. CDR3 size: 14 residues. CDR3 amino acids: CASSRGQGDTVAFF. The CDR3 DNA is TGTGCCAGTAGTCGCGGACAGGGAGACACTGTAGCTTTCTTT.

The CDR3 bases are TGCAGTGCTAGGGTTGAAGGGCTCCTCTACAATGAGCAGTTCTTC. As protein: CSARVEGLLYNEQFF. V is TRBV20-1 and J is TRBJ2-1; D not certain. Per the germline V gene, CDR1 is DFQATT and CDR2 is SNEGSKA (reference sequence). V was cut by 3 bases and J by 3 bases, with 15 bases left in between. The CDR3 extends over 15 amino acids.

Worth noting for this clonotype: One end of the junction is discordant with germline, which a read error may explain. The rearrangement uses TRBV6-2 or TRBV6-3 and TRBJ2-7; D is possibly TRBD1 (6 bases). This CDR3 has 16 residues. Germline CDR1 and CDR2: MNHEY and SVGEGT. CDR3 amino acids: CASIYSTGTSSYEQYF. In nucleotides, the CDR3 is TGTGCCAGCATTTACTCTACAGGGACGAGCTCCTACGAGCAGTACTTC.